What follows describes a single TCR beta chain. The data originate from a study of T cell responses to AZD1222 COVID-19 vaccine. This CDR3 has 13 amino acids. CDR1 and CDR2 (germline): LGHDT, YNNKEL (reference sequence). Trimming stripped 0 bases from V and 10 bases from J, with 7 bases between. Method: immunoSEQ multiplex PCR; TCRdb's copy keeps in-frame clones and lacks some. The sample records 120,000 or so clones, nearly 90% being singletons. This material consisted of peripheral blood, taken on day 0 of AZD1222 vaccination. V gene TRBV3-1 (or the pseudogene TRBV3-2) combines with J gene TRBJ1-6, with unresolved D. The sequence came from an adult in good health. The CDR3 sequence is CASSQEDRSPLHF. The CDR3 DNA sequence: TGTGCCAGCAGCCAAGAGGATAGGTCACCCCTCCACTTT.